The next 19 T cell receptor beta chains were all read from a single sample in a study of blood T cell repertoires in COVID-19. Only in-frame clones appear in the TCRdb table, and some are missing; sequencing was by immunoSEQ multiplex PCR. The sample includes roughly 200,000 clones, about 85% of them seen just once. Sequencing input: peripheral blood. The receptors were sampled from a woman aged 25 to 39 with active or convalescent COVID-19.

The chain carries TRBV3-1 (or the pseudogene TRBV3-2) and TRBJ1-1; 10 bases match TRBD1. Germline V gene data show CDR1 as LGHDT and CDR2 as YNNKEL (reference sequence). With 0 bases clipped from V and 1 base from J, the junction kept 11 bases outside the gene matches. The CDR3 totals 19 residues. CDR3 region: CASSQDSGQGGSRNTEAFF. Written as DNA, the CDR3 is TGTGCCAGCAGCCAAGACTCAGGACAGGGGGGTTCGCGGAACACTGAAGCTTTCTTT.

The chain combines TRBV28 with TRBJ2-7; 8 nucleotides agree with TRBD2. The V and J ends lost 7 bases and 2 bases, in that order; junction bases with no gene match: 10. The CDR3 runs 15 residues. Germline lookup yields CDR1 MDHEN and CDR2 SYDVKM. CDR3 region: CASNIAGSPTYEQYF. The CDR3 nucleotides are TGTGCCAGCAACATAGCGGGATCCCCTACCTACGAGCAGTACTTC.

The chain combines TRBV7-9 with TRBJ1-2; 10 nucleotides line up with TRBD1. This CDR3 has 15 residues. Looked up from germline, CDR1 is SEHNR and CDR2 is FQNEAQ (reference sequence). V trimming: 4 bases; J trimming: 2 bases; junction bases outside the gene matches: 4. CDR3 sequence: CASSSLGQGNYGYTF. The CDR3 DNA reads TGTGCCAGCAGCTCTCTGGGACAGGGGAACTATGGCTACACCTTC.

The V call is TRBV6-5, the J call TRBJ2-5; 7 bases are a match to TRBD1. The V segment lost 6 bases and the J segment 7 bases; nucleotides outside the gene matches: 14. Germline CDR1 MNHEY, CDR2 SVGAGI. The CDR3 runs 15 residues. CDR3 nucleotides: TGTGCCAGCAGGGTGACAGGGCTTAGCCAGGGGACCCAGTACTTC. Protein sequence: CASRVTGLSQGTQYF.

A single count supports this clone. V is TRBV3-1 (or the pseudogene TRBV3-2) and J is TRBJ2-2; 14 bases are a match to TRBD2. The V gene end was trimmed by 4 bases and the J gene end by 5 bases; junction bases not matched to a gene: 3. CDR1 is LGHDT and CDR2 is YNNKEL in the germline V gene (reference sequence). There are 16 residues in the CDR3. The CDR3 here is CASSPWTSGGTGELFF. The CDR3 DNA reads TGTGCCAGCAGCCCTTGGACTAGCGGGGGGACCGGGGAGCTGTTTTTT.

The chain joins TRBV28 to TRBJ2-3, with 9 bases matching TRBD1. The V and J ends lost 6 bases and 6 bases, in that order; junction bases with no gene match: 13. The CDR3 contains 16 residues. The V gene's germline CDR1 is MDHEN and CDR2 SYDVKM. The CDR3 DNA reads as TGTGCCAGCAGAAGTACCGGGACAGGGAGTGTGGATACGCAGTATTTT. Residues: CASRSTGTGSVDTQYF. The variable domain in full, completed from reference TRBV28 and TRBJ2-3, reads DVKVTQSSRYLVKRTGEKVFLECVQDMDHENMFWYRQDPGLGLRLIYFSYDVKMKEKGDIPEGYSVSREKKERFSLILESASTNQTSMYLCASRSTGTGSVDTQYFGPGTRLTVL.

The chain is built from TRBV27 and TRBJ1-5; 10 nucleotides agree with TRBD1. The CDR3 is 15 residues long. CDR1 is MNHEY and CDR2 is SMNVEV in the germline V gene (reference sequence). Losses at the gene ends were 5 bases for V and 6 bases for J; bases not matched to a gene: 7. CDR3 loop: CASSLGQGRGQPQHF. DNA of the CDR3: TGTGCCAGCAGTCTGGGACAGGGGAGGGGTCAGCCCCAGCATTTT.

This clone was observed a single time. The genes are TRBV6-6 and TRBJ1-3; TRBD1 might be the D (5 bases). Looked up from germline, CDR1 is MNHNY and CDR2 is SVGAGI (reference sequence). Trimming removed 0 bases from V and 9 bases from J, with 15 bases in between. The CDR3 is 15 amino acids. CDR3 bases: TGTGCCAGCAGTTACTCCCGGGACTTCCCATTCACCATATATTTT. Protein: CASSYSRDFPFTIYF.

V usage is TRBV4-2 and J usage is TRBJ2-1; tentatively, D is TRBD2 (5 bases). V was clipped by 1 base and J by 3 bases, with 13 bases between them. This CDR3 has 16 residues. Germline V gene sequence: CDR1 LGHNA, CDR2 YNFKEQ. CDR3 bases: TGTGCCAGCAGCCAAGCGGACCCCGAGGGCTACAATGAGCAGTTCTTC. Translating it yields CASSQADPEGYNEQFF.

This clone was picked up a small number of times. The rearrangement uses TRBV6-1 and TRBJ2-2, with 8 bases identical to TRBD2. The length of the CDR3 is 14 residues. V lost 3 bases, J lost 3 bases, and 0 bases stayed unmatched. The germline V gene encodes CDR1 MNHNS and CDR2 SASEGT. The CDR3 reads CASSEGLDTGELFF. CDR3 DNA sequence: TGTGCCAGCAGTGAGGGACTAGACACCGGGGAGCTGTTTTTT.

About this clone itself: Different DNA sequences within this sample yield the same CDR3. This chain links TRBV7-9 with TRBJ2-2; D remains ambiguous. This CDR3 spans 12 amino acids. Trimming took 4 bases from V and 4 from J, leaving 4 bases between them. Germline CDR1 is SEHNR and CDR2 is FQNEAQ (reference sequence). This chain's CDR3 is CASSSSTGELFF. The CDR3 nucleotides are TGTGCCAGCAGCTCCAGCACCGGGGAGCTGTTTTTT. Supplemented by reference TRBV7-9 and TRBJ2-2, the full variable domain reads DTGVSQNPRHKITKRGQNVTFRCDPISEHNRLYWYRQTLGQGPEFLTYFQNEAQLEKSRLLSDRFSAERPKGSFSTLEIQRTEQGDSAMYLCASSSSTGELFFGEGSRLTVL.

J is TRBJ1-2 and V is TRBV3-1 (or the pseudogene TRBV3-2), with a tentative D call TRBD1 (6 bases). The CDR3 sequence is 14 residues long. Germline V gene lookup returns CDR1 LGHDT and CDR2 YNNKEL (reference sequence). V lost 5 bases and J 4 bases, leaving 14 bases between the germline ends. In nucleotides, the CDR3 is TGTGCCAGCAGCTCCCGACAGGTGGTCTATGGCTACACCTTC. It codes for CASSSRQVVYGYTF.

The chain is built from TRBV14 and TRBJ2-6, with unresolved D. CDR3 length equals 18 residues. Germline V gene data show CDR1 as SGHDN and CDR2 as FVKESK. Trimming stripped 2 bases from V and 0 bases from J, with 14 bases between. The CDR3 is CASSQLDIKVSGANVLTF. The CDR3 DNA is TGTGCCAGCAGCCAACTAGATATTAAAGTCTCTGGGGCCAACGTCCTGACTTTC.

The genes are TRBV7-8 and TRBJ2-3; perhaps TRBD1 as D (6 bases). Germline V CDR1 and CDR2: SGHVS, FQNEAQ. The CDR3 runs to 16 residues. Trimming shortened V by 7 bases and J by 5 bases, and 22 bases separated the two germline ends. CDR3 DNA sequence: TGTGCCAGCACCCTCCGGAGTGGCAGGGGCGTAGATACGCAGTATTTT. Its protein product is CASTLRSGRGVDTQYF.

The CDR3 sequence is CASSQAGALSGNTIYF. As DNA, the CDR3 is TGTGCCAGCAGCCAAGCAGGGGCTTTATCTGGAAACACCATATATTTT. The chain couples TRBV3-1 (or the pseudogene TRBV3-2) to TRBJ1-3; D is perhaps TRBD1 (6 bases). This CDR3 has 16 residues. Looked up from germline, CDR1 is LGHDT and CDR2 is YNNKEL (reference sequence). Trimming cost V 1 base and J 1 base, with 11 bases left between them.

In DNA form, the CDR3 reads TGTGCCAGCAACCCGGGAGGGCTGACTAGTTTGGGGACCGGGGAGCTGTTTTTT. Translated: CASNPGGLTSLGTGELFF. The chain links TRBV9 to TRBJ2-2; 8 nucleotides line up with TRBD2. CDR3 length equals 18 residues. Losses at the gene ends were 6 bases for V and 5 bases for J; bases not matched to a gene: 18. The germline V gene has CDR1 SGDLS and CDR2 YYNGEE. The variable domain in full, completed from reference TRBV9 and TRBJ2-2, reads DSGVTQTPKHLITATGQRVTLRCSPRSGDLSVYWYQQSLDQGLQFLIQYYNGEERAKGNILERFSAQQFPDLHSELNLSSLELGDSALYFCASNPGGLTSLGTGELFFGEGSRLTVL.

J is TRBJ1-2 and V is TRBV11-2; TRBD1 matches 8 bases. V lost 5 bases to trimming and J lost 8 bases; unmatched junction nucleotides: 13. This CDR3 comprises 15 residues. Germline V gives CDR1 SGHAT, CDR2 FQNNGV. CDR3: CASSLRTGPIGGYTF. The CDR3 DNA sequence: TGTGCCAGCAGCCTACGGACAGGGCCCATAGGGGGCTACACCTTC.

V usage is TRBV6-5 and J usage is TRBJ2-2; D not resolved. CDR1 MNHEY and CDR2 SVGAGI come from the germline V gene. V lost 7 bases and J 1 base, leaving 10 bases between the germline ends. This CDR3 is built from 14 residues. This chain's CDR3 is CASTSPGNTGELFF. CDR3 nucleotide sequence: TGTGCCAGCACCTCGCCCGGGAACACCGGGGAGCTGTTTTTT.

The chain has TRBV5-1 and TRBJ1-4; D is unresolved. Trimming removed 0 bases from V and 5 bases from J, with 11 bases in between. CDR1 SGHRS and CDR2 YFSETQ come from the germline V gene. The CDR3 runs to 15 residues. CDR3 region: CASSLDPGTNEKLFF. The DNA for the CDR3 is TGCGCCAGCAGCTTGGATCCAGGCACAAATGAAAAACTGTTTTTT.